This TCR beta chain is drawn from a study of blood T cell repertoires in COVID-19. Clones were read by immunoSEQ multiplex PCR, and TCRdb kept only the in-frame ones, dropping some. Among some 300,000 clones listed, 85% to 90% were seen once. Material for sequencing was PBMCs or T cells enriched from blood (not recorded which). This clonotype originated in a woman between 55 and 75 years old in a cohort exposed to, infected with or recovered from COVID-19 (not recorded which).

The CDR3 sequence is CASSLVGGGGYTF. CDR3 bases: TGTGCCAGCAGCTTAGTCGGGGGAGGAGGCTACACCTTC. The chain couples TRBV7-9 to TRBJ1-2, with D perhaps TRBD1 (5 bases). The V gene lost 1 base and the J gene lost 8 bases, with 11 bases spanning the gap. The V gene's germline CDR1 is SEHNR and CDR2 FQNEAQ (reference sequence). This CDR3 spans 13 amino acids.